This T cell receptor beta chain was recovered during a study of shared clonotypes between healthy human individuals. The CDR3 runs to 10 residues. The naive CD8 fraction comprised CD45RO-negative cells positively selected for CCR7 and excluded terminally differentiated effector memory CD45RA+ cells. Method: immunoSEQ multiplex PCR; TCRdb's copy keeps in-frame clones and lacks some. Among 2 million or so clones listed, roughly 95% were seen once. The V gene is TRBV21-1, the J gene TRBJ2-3; TRBD1 is the table's D call and was not checked against the DNA. TRBV21-1 is a listed pseudogene. The sample taken for sequencing was naive CD8+ T cells sorted from blood. This clonotype was obtained from a man between 18 and 35 years old in good health. CDR3 DNA: TGTGCCACCGTGTCAGGCGCGCAGTATTTT. Translation gives CATVSGAQYF.